The 8 T cell receptor beta chains listed next were all sequenced from one sample in a study of T cell responses to AZD1222 COVID-19 vaccine. Sequencing was performed with immunoSEQ multiplex PCR; in TCRdb, only in-frame clones are kept and a portion is missing. The sample contains some 96,000 clones, around 87% of which appear only once. The material sequenced was peripheral blood, taken on day 0 of MenACWY control vaccination. The source is an adult in good health.

V and J are TRBV15 and TRBJ1-6; 8 bases are shared with TRBD1. In germline, CDR1 is LNHNV, CDR2 YYDKDF (reference sequence). This CDR3 spans 13 amino acids. CDR3 residues: CVTGQDYNSPLHF. The CDR3 DNA follows: TGTGTCACGGGACAGGATTATAATTCACCCCTCCACTTT.

This clone showed up just once. The V and J genes are TRBV9 and TRBJ2-2, with TRBD2 identical over 8 bases. The CDR3 is 16 residues long. Germline CDR1 SGDLS, CDR2 YYNGEE. The J segment lost 0 bases and the V segment lost 4 bases, leaving 5 bases of the junction unmatched. DNA for the CDR3: TGTGCCAGCAGCCCTCCGGGACTAGCGAACACCGGGGAGCTGTTTTTT. Protein product: CASSPPGLANTGELFF.

This chain uses TRBV29-1 with TRBJ1-3; D ambiguous. V lost 4 bases to trimming and J lost 4 bases, with 11 bases between them. The V gene's germline CDR1 is SQVTM and CDR2 ANQGSEA. The CDR3 sequence is 13 residues long. CDR3 nucleotide sequence: TGCAGCGTTGCCGTAGTGACAGGAAACACCATATATTTT. This sequence encodes CSVAVVTGNTIYF.

The CDR3 protein is CASSLSRREKETQYF. The CDR3 DNA reads TGTGCCAGCAGTTTATCGCGGCGAGAGAAGGAGACCCAGTACTTC. The chain uses TRBV28 and TRBJ2-5; the D is unclear. This CDR3 has 15 residues. Trimming removed 1 base at V and 5 bases at J, with 14 bases between. Germline CDR1 is MDHEN and CDR2 is SYDVKM.

Written as DNA, the CDR3 is TGTGCCAGTAGTATGCAGTCTTGGTCTAGCGGTACCGGGGAGCTGTTTTTT. It translates to CASSMQSWSSGTGELFF. The chain employs TRBV19 and TRBJ2-2; 7 bases fit TRBD2. The CDR3 is 17 residues long. The V and J ends lost 3 bases and 5 bases, in that order; junction bases with no gene match: 12. Germline CDR1 reads LNHDA; CDR2 reads SQIVND (reference sequence).

This chain connects TRBV18 to TRBJ2-1; TRBD1 might be the D (6 bases). Trimming left V 0 bases short and J 6 bases short, with 6 bases between. Germline CDR1 is KGHSH and CDR2 is LQKENI. CDR3 length: 13 residues. The CDR3 reads CASSPPQGNEQFF. The CDR3 coding sequence is TGTGCCAGCTCACCACCACAGGGCAATGAGCAGTTCTTC.

The V gene is TRBV7-9, the J gene TRBJ1-2, with unresolved D. The germline V and J ends were trimmed by 5 bases and 8 bases, with 12 bases remaining between them. This CDR3 comprises 12 residues. Germline V lookup: CDR1 SEHNR, CDR2 FQNEAQ (reference sequence). Written as DNA, the CDR3 is TGTGCCAGCAGCCCTAATTCAAGAGGCTACACCTTC. As protein: CASSPNSRGYTF.

The rearrangement links TRBV5-1 to TRBJ1-2, with TRBD1 as a possible D gene (5 bases). The CDR3 length is 13 residues. Trimming took off 0 bases at V and 5 bases at J, with 8 bases between the two ends. Germline CDR1 reads SGHRS; CDR2 reads YFSETQ. CDR3 DNA sequence: TGCGCCAGCAGCTTGGACGGGGGGTATGGCTACACCTTC. Its protein is CASSLDGGYGYTF.